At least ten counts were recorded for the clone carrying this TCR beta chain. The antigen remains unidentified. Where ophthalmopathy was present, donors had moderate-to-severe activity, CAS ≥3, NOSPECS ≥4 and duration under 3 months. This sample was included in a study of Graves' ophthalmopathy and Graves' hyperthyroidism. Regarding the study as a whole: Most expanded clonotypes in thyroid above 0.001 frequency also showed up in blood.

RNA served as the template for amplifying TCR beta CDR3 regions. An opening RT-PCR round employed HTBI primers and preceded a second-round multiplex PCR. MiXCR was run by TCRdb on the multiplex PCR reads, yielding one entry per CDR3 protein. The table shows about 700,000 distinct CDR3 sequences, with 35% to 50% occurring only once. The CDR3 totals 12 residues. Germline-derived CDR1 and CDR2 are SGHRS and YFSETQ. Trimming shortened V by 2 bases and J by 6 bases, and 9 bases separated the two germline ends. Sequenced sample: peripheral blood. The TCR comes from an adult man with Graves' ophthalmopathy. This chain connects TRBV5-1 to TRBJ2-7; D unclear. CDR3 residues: CASSFGGVEQYF. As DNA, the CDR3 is TGCGCCAGCAGCTTTGGTGGGGTCGAGCAGTACTTC.